This T cell receptor beta chain was retrieved from a study of patients and donors after allogeneic stem cell transplantation. TCRdb independently ran MiXCR on the RT-PCR reads; one entry per CDR3 protein. The table includes about a million distinct CDR3 sequences, about 20% detected once. There are many counts of this clonotype. Germline CDR1 is SGHRS and CDR2 is YFSETQ. The germline V and J ends were trimmed by 3 bases and 0 bases, with 9 bases remaining between them. This CDR3 is built from 14 residues. This TCR came from a human donor who was either an allogeneic HSCT recipient or a stem cell or donor lymphocyte infusion donor (not recorded which). It is not recorded whose cells these are; they may come from a transplant donor. This rearrangement joins TRBV5-1 to TRBJ1-1; D is possibly TRBD1 (6 bases). Specimen: blood, either unsorted or a sorted T cell fraction (not recorded which). The CDR3: CASSYQGMNTEAFF. The DNA of the CDR3 is TGCGCCAGCAGCTACCAGGGGATGAACACTGAAGCTTTCTTT.